This T cell receptor (beta chain) was retrieved from a study of lymphopenia after photon versus proton radiotherapy. Study-wide points: Oligoclonal CD8+ Temra expansion after nadir drove photon patients' diversity drop. Relative stability marked proton patients; photon patients lost diversity and naive cells. Post-nadir TCR diversity decline inversely tracked overall survival among those who died. Better survival with proton therapy was suggested as possible, not demonstrated.

Turning to this clone: The antigen is not known.

V lost 2 bases and J 1 base, leaving 11 bases between the germline ends. Germline CDR1 MNHEY, CDR2 SMNVEV (reference sequence). CDR3 length equals 15 residues. Sequencing was performed with immunoSEQ multiplex PCR; in TCRdb, only in-frame clones are kept and a portion is missing. The sample consists of 35,000 to 45,000 clones, around 86% of them appearing once. This material consisted of peripheral blood, taken from a patient treated with proton-based radiotherapy. V usage is TRBV27 and J usage is TRBJ1-1, with a possible D match to TRBD1 (5 bases). This receptor was identified in a woman aged 70 to 79 with pancreatic cancer. CDR3 in amino acids: CASSLEGRRNTEAFF. The CDR3 nucleotides read TGTGCCAGCAGTTTAGAGGGACGGAGGAACACTGAAGCTTTCTTT.